This T cell receptor beta chain was retrieved from a study of identical twins. General study results and limits: Abundant beta clonotypes from cord blood had fewer insertions, unlike memory repertoires, which showed none. Models predicted too little out-of-frame TCR alpha sharing in monozygotic twins. Beta out-of-frame sequences displayed a weaker excess of sharing between twins.

TCRdb called the 5' RACE reads again in MiXCR, with one record for every CDR3 protein. The repertoire includes over 550,000 distinct CDR3 sequences, just over 7% of them detected once, and 1.6% sits in the top ten. The table lists this clonotype with a few counts. The antigen remains undetermined. Healthy Caucasian donors formed the entire cohort. These data were also filed under a second study, of yellow fever vaccine responses in identical twins.

The TCR comes from a young woman in good health. The sequenced material came from PBMCs.

The CDR3 protein is CASSLVERGGYTF. DNA of the CDR3: TGCGCCAGCAGCTTGGTCGAGCGGGGTGGCTACACCTTC. The chain links TRBV5-1 to TRBJ1-2; no clear D gene. The CDR3 is 13 amino acids. The germline V gene encodes CDR1 SGHRS and CDR2 YFSETQ. With 0 bases removed from V and 7 bases from J, the gap between germline ends came to 10 bases. The full variable domain, in which reference TRBV5-1 and TRBJ1-2 provide the parts outside the CDR3, is KAGVTQTPRYLIKTRGQQVTLSCSPISGHRSVSWYQQTPGQGLQFLFEYFSETQRNKGNFPGRFSGRQFSNSRSEMNVSTLELGDSALYLCASSLVERGGYTFGSGTRLTVV.